A single T cell receptor beta chain is shown here with its context. Its antigen is undetermined. The sample is drawn from a study of HIV-infected patients and healthy controls. Looked up from germline, CDR1 is SGHNT and CDR2 is YYREEE (reference sequence). The V and J ends lost 1 base and 2 bases respectively, with 10 bases between them. CDR3 length: 14 amino acids. Alpha and beta constant-region primers primed reverse transcription of around 540 ng RNA. Using multiplexing indices, alpha and beta chain libraries were generated apart by chain-specific third strand synthesis. Second strand DNA was synthesized using a primer at the SP2 site. Each molecule carried a 12-nucleotide identifier made of two joined random hexamers added before amplification. After a brief PCR adding P5, P7 and a second index, roughly 22 amplification cycles followed. Each CDR3 protein is one row after TCRdb ran MiXCR on the 5' RACE reads. This sample has around 20,000 distinct CDR3 sequences, with approximately 9.1% found just once.

No cell fractionation was done, so the repertoire covers all unsorted peripheral blood T cells. Notes on the study in general: Compared with controls, mean Gini indices were significantly raised in HIV-infected repertoires, possibly indicating oligoclonality.

This chain links TRBV5-4 with TRBJ2-7; D remains ambiguous. The sample consisted of blood. The receptor's source is an adult in good health. CDR3 in amino acids: CASSLNAGPYEQYF. The CDR3 DNA reads as TGTGCCAGCAGCTTGAACGCAGGTCCCTACGAGCAGTACTTC. The full variable domain, rest sourced from reference TRBV5-4 and TRBJ2-7, is ETGVTQSPTHLIKTRGQQVTLRCSSQSGHNTVSWYQQALGQGPQFIFQYYREEENGRGNFPPRFSGLQFPNYSSELNVNALELDDSALYLCASSLNAGPYEQYFGPGTRLTVT.